This TCR beta chain was sequenced in a study of control samples from healthy donors and cancer patients. The protocol was immunoSEQ multiplex PCR, while the TCRdb copy is restricted to in-frame clones and leaves out a portion. Among under 150,000 clones listed, just under 90% were seen once. This TCR derives from a middle-aged man with head and neck cancer. What was sequenced was PBMCs.

CDR3 sequence reads: CASSYAGLAGDEQYF. CDR3 nucleotides: TGTGCCAGCAGTTACGCGGGACTAGCGGGGGACGAGCAGTACTTC. The V and J genes are TRBV6-5 and TRBJ2-7; TRBD2 agrees at 14 bases. The CDR3 extends over 15 amino acids. The germline CDR1 and CDR2 sequences are MNHEY and SVGAGI. The J segment lost 5 bases and the V segment lost 2 bases, leaving 2 bases of the junction unmatched.